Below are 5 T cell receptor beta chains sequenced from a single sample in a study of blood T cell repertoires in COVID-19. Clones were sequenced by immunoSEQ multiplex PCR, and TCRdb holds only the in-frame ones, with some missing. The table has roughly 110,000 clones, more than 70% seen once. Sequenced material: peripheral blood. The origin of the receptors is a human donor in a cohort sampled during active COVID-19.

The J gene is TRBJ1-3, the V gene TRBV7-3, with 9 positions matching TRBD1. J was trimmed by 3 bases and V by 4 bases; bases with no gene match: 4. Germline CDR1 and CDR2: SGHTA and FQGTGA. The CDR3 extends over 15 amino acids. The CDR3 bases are TGTGCCAGCAGCTCACAGGGGGCAGATGGAAACACCATATATTTT. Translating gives CASSSQGADGNTIYF.

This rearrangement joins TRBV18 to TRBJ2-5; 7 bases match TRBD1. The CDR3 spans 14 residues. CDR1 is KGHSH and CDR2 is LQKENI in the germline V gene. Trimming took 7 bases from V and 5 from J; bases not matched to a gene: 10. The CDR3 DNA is TGTGCCAGCTTTCCCGGACAGGTTTTGGAGACCCAGTACTTC. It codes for CASFPGQVLETQYF.

The CDR3 loop is CASSAGTSGGNEQFF. CDR3 coding DNA: TGTGCCAGCAGTGCTGGGACTAGCGGAGGGAATGAGCAGTTCTTC. This chain links TRBV25-1 with TRBJ2-1, with 11 bases lining up with TRBD2. This CDR3 spans 15 amino acids. Per the germline V gene, CDR1 is MGHDK and CDR2 is SYGVNS. J lost 7 bases, V lost 4 bases, and 6 bases had no gene match.

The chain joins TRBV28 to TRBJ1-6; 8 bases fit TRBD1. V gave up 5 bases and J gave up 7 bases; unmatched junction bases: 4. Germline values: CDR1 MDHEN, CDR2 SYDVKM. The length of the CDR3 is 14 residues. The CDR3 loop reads CASSLTGGNSPLHF. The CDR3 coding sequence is TGTGCCAGCAGTCTCACAGGGGGGAATTCACCCCTCCACTTT.

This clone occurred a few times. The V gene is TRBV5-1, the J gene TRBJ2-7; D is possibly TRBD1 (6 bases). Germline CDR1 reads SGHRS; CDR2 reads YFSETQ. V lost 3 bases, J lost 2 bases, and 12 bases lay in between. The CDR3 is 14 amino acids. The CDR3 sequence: CASSSGQQAYEQYF. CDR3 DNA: TGCGCCAGCAGCTCTGGACAGCAAGCCTACGAGCAGTACTTC.